These 13 T cell receptor beta chains were all obtained from the same sample, sequenced in a study of T and B cells in COVID-19 patients. From blood, about 240-550 ng of genomic DNA served as TRB template. BIOMED2 TRB-A/B primer pools were used in multiplex TRB PCR. TCRdb re-called the multiplex PCR reads through MiXCR, storing one row per CDR3 protein. The sample lists about 14,000 distinct CDR3 sequences, about 28% occurring once. The source material was blood. These receptors were taken from a human donor who had recovered from COVID-19.

This clonotype is medium-sized. V is TRBV6-2 or TRBV6-3 and J is TRBJ2-7, with D possibly being TRBD1 or TRBD2 (6 bases each). The germline V and J ends were trimmed by 6 bases and 6 bases, with 18 bases remaining between them. This CDR3 has 14 residues. Germline-derived CDR1 and CDR2 are MNHEY and SVGEGT. CDR3 loop: CASRGGSTRGEQYF. DNA of the CDR3: TGTGCCAGCAGGGGAGGCAGCACCAGGGGCGAGCAGTACTTC.

This clonotype occurred a few times. The V call is TRBV7-2, the J call TRBJ2-6; no reliable D call. Germline loops: CDR1 SGHTA, CDR2 FQGNSA. Trimming pared 3 bases from V and 4 bases from J, leaving 13 bases between. The CDR3 has 16 residues. The CDR3 is CASSFGPQTGANVLTF. The CDR3 region has the DNA TGTGCCAGCAGCTTTGGTCCCCAGACCGGGGCCAACGTCCTGACTTTC.

There are a few counts of this clonotype. This chain joins TRBV18 and TRBJ2-1, with 10 bases aligning to TRBD1. Losses at the gene ends were 0 bases for V and 8 bases for J; bases not matched to a gene: 10. The CDR3 consists of 17 residues. Germline V gene lookup returns CDR1 KGHSH and CDR2 LQKENI. The chain's CDR3 is CASSPPGSGQGKHEQFF. As DNA, the CDR3 is TGTGCCAGCTCACCACCGGGGTCGGGACAGGGGAAACATGAGCAGTTCTTC.

This clonotype was detected many times. The gene calls are TRBV5-4 and TRBJ2-7; TRBD1 matches 7 bases. The CDR3 is 13 amino acids. V lost 1 base and J lost 2; bases outside the gene matches: 0. CDR1 is SGHNT, CDR2 YYREEE, per germline (reference sequence). CDR3 DNA: TGTGCCAGCAGCTTGCAGGGGGCCTACGAGCAGTACTTC. This encodes CASSLQGAYEQYF.

The J gene is TRBJ1-5, the V gene TRBV27; TRBD1 agrees at 7 bases. Germline assignment: CDR1 MNHEY and CDR2 SMNVEV (reference sequence). The CDR3 loop spans 14 amino acids. J was trimmed by 2 bases and V by 5 bases; bases with no gene match: 3. The CDR3: CASSPGQGNQPQHF. The CDR3 DNA is TGTGCCAGCAGTCCAGGACAGGGCAATCAGCCCCAGCATTTT.

This clonotype was recorded a few times. This chain connects TRBV6-5 to TRBJ1-2; 8 bases map to TRBD1. The V segment lost 6 bases and the J segment 8 bases; nucleotides outside the gene matches: 8. The germline V gene has CDR1 MNHEY and CDR2 SVGAGI. The CDR3 covers 13 residues. The CDR3 DNA follows: TGTGCCAGCAGAGACAGGGGATCTTCAGGCTACACCTTC. Encoded protein: CASRDRGSSGYTF.

By frequency in the sample, this clonotype is medium-sized. The chain joins TRBV29-1 to TRBJ2-3, with D possibly called TRBD1 or TRBD2 (6 bases each). The CDR3 length is 18 residues. V lost 5 bases and J lost 2, with 26 bases in between. Germline CDR1 reads SQVTM; CDR2 reads ANQGSEA. The CDR3: CSVYRPTGGEQYTDTQYF. The CDR3 nucleotides are TGCAGCGTTTACAGACCGACAGGCGGGGAGCAGTACACAGATACGCAGTATTTT.

The chain joins TRBV5-4 to TRBJ2-7, with D unresolved. CDR1 is SGHNT, CDR2 YYREEE, per germline (reference sequence). V was trimmed by 7 bases and J by 0 bases, leaving 11 bases between them. There are 13 residues in the CDR3. CDR3 protein: CASGSTDSYEQYF. CDR3 DNA sequence: TGTGCCAGCGGTTCGACGGACTCCTACGAGCAGTACTTC. The whole variable domain, filled in from reference TRBV5-4 and TRBJ2-7, reads ETGVTQSPTHLIKTRGQQVTLRCSSQSGHNTVSWYQQALGQGPQFIFQYYREEENGRGNFPPRFSGLQFPNYSSELNVNALELDDSALYLCASGSTDSYEQYFGPGTRLTVT.

This clonotype was observed a handful of times. As DNA, the CDR3 is TGTGCCAGCAGTCCCCCCGGGGTGCAGGGTATCGTCACAGATACGCAGTATTTT. Its protein product is CASSPPGVQGIVTDTQYF. The V and J genes are TRBV6-5 and TRBJ2-3; D is perhaps TRBD1 or TRBD2 (5 bases each). This CDR3 is built from 18 residues. Trimming removed 5 bases from V and 2 bases from J, with 23 bases in between. Germline V gene data show CDR1 as MNHEY and CDR2 as SVGAGI.

This clonotype showed up many times. This chain joins TRBV6-2 or TRBV6-3 and TRBJ2-1; 8 bases are a match to TRBD1. The CDR3 sequence is 14 residues long. With 5 bases clipped from V and 7 bases from J, the junction kept 7 bases outside the gene matches. Germline CDR1 reads MNHEY; CDR2 reads SVGEGT. CDR3 loop: CASSQDRVENEQFF. Written as DNA, the CDR3 is TGTGCCAGCAGTCAGGACAGGGTGGAGAATGAGCAGTTCTTC.

This chain joins TRBV6-6 and TRBJ2-7; perhaps TRBD1 as D (6 bases). With 4 bases removed from V and 3 bases from J, the gap between germline ends came to 16 bases. Germline-derived CDR1 and CDR2 are MNHNY and SVGAGI (reference sequence). CDR3 length: 15 residues. The CDR3: CASSSQRGGHYEQYF. In DNA form, the CDR3 reads TGTGCCAGCAGTTCCCAACGAGGGGGACACTACGAGCAGTACTTC.

Relative to its sample, this clonotype is medium-sized. The CDR3 coding sequence is TGTGCCAGCAGTTACTCGATATCCGGGGCAACTAATGAAAAACTGTTTTTT. Translating gives CASSYSISGATNEKLFF. This sequence joins TRBV6-5 and TRBJ1-4; D not resolved. V lost 0 bases, J lost 0 bases, and 11 bases lay in between. The CDR3 has 17 amino acids. Germline V lookup: CDR1 MNHEY, CDR2 SVGAGI.

This clonotype has a handful of counts. V usage is TRBV12-3 or TRBV12-4 and J usage is TRBJ1-5, with D unclear. Trimming took off 3 bases at V and 5 bases at J, with 8 bases between the two ends. The CDR3 covers 13 residues. CDR3 residues: CASSLSEDQPQHF. The CDR3 coding sequence is TGTGCCAGCAGTTTGTCGGAGGATCAGCCCCAGCATTTT.